Below, one TCR beta chain is given with its context. This receptor's antigen is unknown. No base-level quality is on record; no much larger clone is a single base apart. The data originate from a study of T cell changes during pregnancy in multiple sclerosis (dated by TCRdb to between 2018 and 2021). About the full investigation: In women with multiple sclerosis, the researchers looked at how the T cell repertoire shifted as pregnancy progressed.

The library was made by the immunoSEQ multiplex PCR assay. In TCRdb, the immuneACCESS table is reduced to in-frame sequences with V and J assigned. These tables do not hold every clone; where another copy was compared, an unresolved V gene accounts for under half, and the others remain unexplained. For this sample there are tens of thousands of clones; 95% to 97% appear just once. Roughly 2.5% of the sample belongs to the ten largest clones. Specimen: CD8+ T cells from peripheral blood mononuclear cells, collected after pregnancy. The sequence was obtained from a female donor with multiple sclerosis, enrolled in a pregnancy study.

The DNA sequence follows: TGTGCCAGCAGCGTAGGCGGGAGTCTTAATGAGCAGTTCTTC. This encodes CASSVGGSLNEQFF. The rearranged chain carries TRBV9 and TRBJ2-1; TRBD2 lines up with 7 middle nucleotides. The CDR3 numbers 14 residues from cysteine through phenylalanine. Left in the record is the CDR3 DNA by itself, 42 bases read in frame from the first base. The germline V and J ends show losses of 0 bases and 7 bases respectively, and no gene match explains 4 bases of the junction. From the germline V gene, CDR1 is SGDLS and CDR2 is YYNGEE.